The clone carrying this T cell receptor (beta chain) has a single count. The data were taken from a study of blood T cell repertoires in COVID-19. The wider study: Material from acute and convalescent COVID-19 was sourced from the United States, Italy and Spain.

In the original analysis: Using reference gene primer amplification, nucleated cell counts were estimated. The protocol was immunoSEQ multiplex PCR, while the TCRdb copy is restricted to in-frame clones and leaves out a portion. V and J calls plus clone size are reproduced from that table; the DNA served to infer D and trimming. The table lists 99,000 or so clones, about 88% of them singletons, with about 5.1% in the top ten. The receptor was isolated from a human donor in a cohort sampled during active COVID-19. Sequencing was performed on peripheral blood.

CDR3 nucleotides: TGTGCCAGCAGTACTCCGGGACAGGGGAGGGACGAGCAGTACTTC. This sequence encodes CASSTPGQGRDEQYF. V and J are TRBV6-2 or TRBV6-3 and TRBJ2-7; 10 nucleotides align to TRBD1. The V gene end was trimmed by 5 bases and the J gene end by 5 bases; junction bases not matched to a gene: 9. CDR1 and CDR2 from the germline V gene are MNHEY and SVGEGT. The CDR3 runs to 15 residues.